The clone carrying this T cell receptor (beta chain) was seen only a few times. Its target is unknown. Each sample had at least 6 million PBMCs isolated. For the second PCR, which ran for about 7 to 11 cycles, a sample-barcoded 5' primer and a J-beta primer mix were used. Samples each returned at least 3 million CDR3-containing paired-end reads. TCRdb analysed the 5' RACE reads with MiXCR anew, one entry per CDR3 protein. Of a few hundred thousand distinct CDR3 sequences listed, roughly half are singletons. The CDR3 covers 15 residues. The V gene lost 4 bases and the J gene lost 1 base, with 14 bases spanning the gap. The sample belongs to a study of blood T cells in healthy people across ages. Study-wide background: Capture by template switching was about one barcoded beta molecule per two T cells. General study results and limits: Per million T cells, TCR beta diversity dropped roughly linearly as age increased.

Specimen: blood. The source of this sequence is a man in his 60s in good health. The chain couples TRBV12-3 or TRBV12-4 to TRBJ2-7; D may match TRBD1 or TRBD2 (5 bases each). The CDR3, as DNA: TGTGCCAGCAGTTCCCGGGACCCAGGGTCCTACGAGCAGTACTTC. This sequence encodes CASSSRDPGSYEQYF.